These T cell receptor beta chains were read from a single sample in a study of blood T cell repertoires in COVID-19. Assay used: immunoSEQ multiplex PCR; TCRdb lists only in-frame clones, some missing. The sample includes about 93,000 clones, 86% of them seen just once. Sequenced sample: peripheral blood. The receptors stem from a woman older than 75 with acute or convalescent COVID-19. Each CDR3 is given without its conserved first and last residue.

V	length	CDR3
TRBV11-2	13	ASSLMADYNSPLH
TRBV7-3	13	ASRIGTGSTGELF
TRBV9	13	ASSLGTGGIYGYT
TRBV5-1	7	ALQSGSA
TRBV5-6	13	ASSLRGDTAYEQY
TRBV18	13	ASSQGPGSTDTQY
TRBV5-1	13	ASSLVGSQGNEQF
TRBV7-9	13	ASSYAGTVSDEQY
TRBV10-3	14	AISEAGGPGGETQY
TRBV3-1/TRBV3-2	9	ASSQDLQAF
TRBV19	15	ASSIRPPGQYNYGYT
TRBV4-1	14	ASSQYLRGSSYEQY
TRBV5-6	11	ASSLGAWGLNT
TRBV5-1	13	ASSLGQGDSYEQY
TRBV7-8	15	ASSFRQDLYSNQPQH
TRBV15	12	ATSRDSPGTSGL
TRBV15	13	ATTAIETVNQPQH
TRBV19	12	ASSTTGPGSGYT
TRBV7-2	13	ASSYRDRLLTEAF
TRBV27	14	ASSPIAGGPGDTQY
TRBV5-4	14	ASSLRSRGGADTQY
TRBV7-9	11	ASSLYGDQPQH
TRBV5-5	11	ASSLAGAAEAF
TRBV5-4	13	ASSPSTKKNTEAF
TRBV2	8	ASSAPRAF
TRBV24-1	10	ATSAHVGTQY
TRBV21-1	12	ASSQMRKPYEQY
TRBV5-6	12	ASSVDRAGNTIY
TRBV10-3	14	AISESAAKLNTEAF
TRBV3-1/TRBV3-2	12	ASSQVGAAAEAF
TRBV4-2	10	ASSQERETQY
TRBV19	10	ASRGSDKEAF
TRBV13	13	ASSLNPGNQETQY
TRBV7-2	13	ASSVSGTGSYEQY
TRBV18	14	ASSPYALTANTEAF
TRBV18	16	ASSPPGASGGLFYEQY
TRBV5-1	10	ASSLSTDTQY
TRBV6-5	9	ASSYQGRQF
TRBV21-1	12	ASKEAPGGYEQY
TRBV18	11	ASSGQLNEKLF
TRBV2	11	ASSEQGGQKLF
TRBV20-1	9	SALDSWGYT
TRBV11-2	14	ASKPVAGGYTDTQY
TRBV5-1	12	ASSLRRGEETQY
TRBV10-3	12	AITQVPNTGELF